The entry that follows covers one T cell receptor beta chain sequence. Its antigen is as yet unknown. This sample stems from a study of CD8 T cells in ankylosing spondylitis. Study-wide points: The study looked at matched synovial fluid samples from ankylosing spondylitis patients. Disease-linked clones were reported to be significantly enriched there.

Trimming shortened V by 3 bases and J by 5 bases, and 8 bases separated the two germline ends. Germline V gene sequence: CDR1 DFQATT, CDR2 SNEGSKA (reference sequence). This CDR3 has 11 residues. TCRdb reprocessed the 5' RACE reads via MiXCR and lists one record per CDR3 protein. The sample holds a few hundred thousand distinct CDR3 sequences; about a fifth are singletons and the top ten take roughly 3.6%. This sequence originates from a female donor with ankylosing spondylitis or in good health (not recorded which). Sequencing was performed on blood, either unsorted or a sorted T cell fraction (not recorded which). The rearrangement links TRBV20-1 to TRBJ2-7; D gene ambiguous. Written as DNA, the CDR3 is TGCAGTGCTAGCTCTGGGAACGAGCAGTACTTC. Translation: CSASSGNEQYF.